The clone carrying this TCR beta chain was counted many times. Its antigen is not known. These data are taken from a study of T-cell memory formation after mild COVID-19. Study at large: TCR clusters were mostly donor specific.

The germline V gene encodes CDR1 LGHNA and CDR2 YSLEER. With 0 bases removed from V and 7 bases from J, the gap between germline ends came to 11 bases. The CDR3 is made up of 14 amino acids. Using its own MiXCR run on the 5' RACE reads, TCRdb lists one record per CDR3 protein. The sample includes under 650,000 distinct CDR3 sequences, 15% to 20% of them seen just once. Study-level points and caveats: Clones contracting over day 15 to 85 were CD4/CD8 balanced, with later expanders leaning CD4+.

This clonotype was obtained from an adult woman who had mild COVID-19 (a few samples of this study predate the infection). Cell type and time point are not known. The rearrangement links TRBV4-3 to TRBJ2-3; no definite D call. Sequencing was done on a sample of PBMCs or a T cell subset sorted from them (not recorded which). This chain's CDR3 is CASSQDSAANTQYF. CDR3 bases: TGCGCCAGCAGCCAAGATTCTGCCGCGAATACGCAGTATTTT.